A selection of T cell receptor beta chains follows, all from one sample in a study of T cells after yellow fever vaccination. MiXCR, run by TCRdb on the 5' RACE reads, gives a single entry per CDR3 protein. The profile shows approximately 34,000 distinct CDR3 sequences, over 9.5% of them singletons. The sequenced sample was PBMCs, either bulk or a sorted T-cell subset (CD4+, CD8+, memory, or dextramer-sorted; not recorded which), obtained around 16 days after the first yellow fever vaccination. These receptors all come from a young man who received the YFV17D yellow fever vaccine. Each CDR3 is given with its conserved first and last residue. A D gene is named only where the DNA matches it firmly. Size tells how often a clone was seen (once, few, many) or the class of an expanded clone, and some rows leave it out.

>TRBV15|TRBJ2-7|TRBD1|many
CATSRGGTGGSYEQYF
TGTGCCACCAGCAGAGGGGGAACAGGGGGTTCCTACGAGCAGTACTTC
>TRBV27|TRBJ1-2|TRBD1|many
CASSRIDRAGYGYTF
TGTGCCAGCAGCCGAATTGACAGGGCTGGCTATGGCTACACCTTC
>TRBV6-1|TRBJ2-1|.|many
CASDPKGPYNEQFF
TGTGCCTCGGACCCGAAGGGTCCCTACAATGAGCAGTTCTTC
>TRBV6-5|TRBJ2-3|.|many
CASSYSPSITDTQYF
TGTGCCAGCAGTTACTCGCCTTCCATCACAGATACGCAGTATTTT
>TRBV5-1|TRBJ2-7|TRBD1|many
CASSFEQGAVIYEQYF
TGCGCCAGCAGCTTCGAACAGGGGGCAGTTATCTACGAGCAGTACTTC
>TRBV12-3/TRBV12-4|TRBJ2-7|.|many
CASSLVGGTYEQYF
TGTGCCAGCAGTTTAGTAGGGGGGACATACGAGCAGTACTTC
>TRBV7-2|TRBJ2-7|TRBD2|many
CASSSPTSGGSYEQYF
TGTGCCAGCAGCTCGCCGACTAGCGGGGGATCCTACGAGCAGTACTTC
>TRBV6-5|TRBJ1-2|.|many
CASSYSARDGYTF
TGTGCCAGCAGTTACAGTGCACGGGATGGCTACACCTTC
>TRBV4-3|TRBJ2-1|.|.
CASSRAPSNNEQFF
TGCGCCAGCAGCCGAGCCCCCTCGAACAATGAGCAGTTCTTC
>TRBV12-3/TRBV12-4|TRBJ1-6|.|many
CASSLGHRVGSPLHF
TGTGCCAGCAGTTTAGGGCACAGGGTCGGGTCACCCCTCCACTTT
>TRBV7-2|TRBJ2-2|.|few
CASSLSRVNTGELFF
TGTGCCAGCAGCTTAAGCCGGGTAAACACCGGGGAGCTGTTTTTT
>TRBV6-5|TRBJ2-5|.|medium-sized
CASSYLRTVQETQYF
TGTGCCAGCAGTTACCTCCGGACTGTACAAGAGACCCAGTACTTC
>TRBV10-2|TRBJ2-3|.|many
CASSVRADTQYF
TGCGCCAGCAGTGTCCGGGCAGATACGCAGTATTTT
>TRBV29-1|TRBJ1-2|.|many
CSVEGGYTF
TGCAGCGTTGAAGGTGGCTACACCTTC
>TRBV25-1|TRBJ1-4|TRBD1|many
CASSESWTGEKLFF
TGTGCCAGCAGTGAATCTTGGACAGGTGAAAAACTGTTTTTT
>TRBV12-3/TRBV12-4|TRBJ1-2|TRBD1|many
CASSRQGVEGYTF
TGTGCCAGCAGTCGACAGGGGGTGGAGGGCTACACCTTC
>TRBV12-3/TRBV12-4|TRBJ2-5|TRBD1|many
CASSVRDRGVTQYF
TGTGCCAGCAGTGTCCGGGACAGGGGAGTGACCCAGTACTTC
>TRBV4-3|TRBJ2-7|.|medium-sized
CASSQLATSSYEQYF
TGCGCCAGCAGCCAGCTAGCTACGAGCTCCTACGAGCAGTACTTC
>TRBV6-2/TRBV6-3|TRBJ2-2|.|many
CASRTRGPSGELFF
TGTGCCAGCAGAACTAGAGGCCCCTCCGGGGAGCTGTTTTTT
>TRBV20-1|TRBJ2-5|TRBD2|few
CSARDPGGPPETQYF
TGCAGTGCTAGAGATCCGGGGGGGCCCCCCGAGACCCAGTACTTC
>TRBV5-1|TRBJ1-2|.|many
CASSSYIGRGYTF
TGCGCCAGCAGCTCGTATATTGGGCGGGGCTACACCTTC
>TRBV6-4|TRBJ2-2|TRBD1|many
CASSDGTDTGELFF
TGTGCCAGCAGTGATGGGACAGACACCGGGGAGCTGTTTTTT
>TRBV12-3/TRBV12-4|TRBJ1-5|TRBD1|many
CASRDRVVQPQHF
TGTGCCAGCCGGGACAGGGTAGTTCAGCCCCAGCATTTT
>TRBV16|TRBJ2-2|.|many
CASSVGQLAGELFF
TGTGCCAGCAGCGTCGGACAGTTGGCCGGGGAGCTGTTTTTT
>TRBV25-1|TRBJ2-1|.|many
CASSGGNEQFF
TGTGCCAGCAGCGGAGGGAATGAGCAGTTCTTC
>TRBV5-6|TRBJ2-7|.|many
CASSLSPGAGAEQYF
TGTGCCAGCAGCTTGTCTCCGGGGGCTGGGGCCGAGCAGTACTTC
>TRBV7-2|TRBJ1-1|TRBD1|many
CASSPQTGGDLRTEAFF
TGTGCCAGCAGCCCCCAGACAGGGGGCGATCTACGCACTGAAGCTTTCTTT
>TRBV27|TRBJ1-2|TRBD1|many
CASRTRDSPATVAF
TGTGCCAGCAGAACCCGGGACAGTCCCGCTACGGTCGCCTTC
>TRBV4-2|TRBJ1-2|.|many
CASSQERDGNYGYTF
TGTGCCAGCAGCCAAGAGAGGGACGGTAACTATGGCTACACCTTC
>TRBV4-1|TRBJ1-3|.|many
CASSQTEQTGNTIYF
TGCGCCAGCAGCCAAACGGAGCAGACTGGAAACACCATATATTTT
>TRBV9|TRBJ1-1|TRBD1|many
CASSFRTGTEAFF
TGTGCCAGCAGCTTCCGGACAGGCACTGAAGCTTTCTTT
>TRBV10-3|TRBJ1-1|.|many
CAISESKGRGNTEAFF
TGTGCCATCAGTGAGTCGAAAGGGCGAGGGAACACTGAAGCTTTCTTT
>TRBV4-3|TRBJ1-6|.|many
CASSPRGRGNSPLHF
TGCGCCAGCAGCCCTCGGGGCAGGGGTAATTCACCCCTCCACTTT
>TRBV20-1|TRBJ2-3|.|many
CRARRRGTDTQYF
TGCAGGGCAAGAAGAAGGGGCACAGATACGCAGTATTTT
>TRBV12-3/TRBV12-4|TRBJ1-1|.|many
CASSSTAMNTEAFF
TGTGCCAGCAGCTCAACAGCGATGAACACTGAAGCTTTCTTT
>TRBV7-6|TRBJ2-1|TRBD1|many
CASSLRQGAYEQFF
TGTGCCAGCAGCTTAAGACAGGGGGCCTATGAGCAGTTCTTC